This T cell receptor beta chain comes out of a study of cytomegalovirus exposure and HLA in healthy donors (dated by TCRdb to the late 2010s). About the investigation overall: An earlier analysis of approximately 600 of the donors reported more than 250 Gb of sequence data and around 110 million unique TCR beta sequences from roughly 180 million T cells. Donor age, sex, ethnicity and CMV serostatus were compiled alongside the repertoire data. The genetic ancestry cluster associated with self-reported Caucasian donors included 81% of the 398 genotyped donors. The study aimed to test whether signatures of past pathogen exposure could be identified by cataloging public T cell receptors. The number of typed donors differed by locus: roughly 629-640 for A, B, C, DRB1 and DQB1; 500 to 550 for DQA1; around 580 for DPA1; and around 470 for DPB1. Besides the first cohort of around 700 subjects, a separate validation cohort made up of some 110 different subjects was used. Roughly 300 gigabases of sequencing data and approximately 85 million unique TCR sequences were included in an early release covering around 600 HLA-typed donors. In an earlier analysis of roughly 580 of the donors, high-throughput TCR beta sequencing was used to judge whether each TCR beta V gene segment behaved as functional or pseudogenic. Using immunosequencing, the study profiled T cell repertoires from 666 subjects and related those repertoires to cytomegalovirus serostatus. Rather than drawing on any new phenotypic data, the later analysis identified candidate immune exposures from TCR beta sequences and the way those sequences occurred across donors. Among 300 to 500 genotyped donors of the cohort, an average of roughly 230,000 unique TCR beta nucleotide sequences was sequenced per donor, of which 15% to 20% were non-productive. A later genetic analysis used genome-wide SNP genotypes for 398 of the 666 donors, treating that subset as a discovery cohort. Class I and class II HLA loci were covered by the typing at four-digit resolution. A later analysis re-examined previously published TCR beta repertoires from several hundred donors and added high-resolution HLA genotyping to investigate patterns of TCR occurrence. Every discovery cohort repertoire had been produced on one sequencing platform. The study combined high-throughput TCR immunosequencing, statistical association of individual TCRs with disease status, and machine learning to predict cytomegalovirus infection status. Because of strong linkage in the cohort, a few DR-DQ haplotypes were treated as single units for association and clustering.

The library came from the immunoSEQ multiplex PCR assay. For the multiplex PCR, a mixture combining 60 forward primers for TCR Vbeta segments and 13 reverse primers for TCR Jbeta segments was used. The CDR3 region of rearranged TCR beta genes was amplified from genomic DNA with a multiplex PCR assay. The Illumina HiSeq System was used to sequence the amplified TCR beta libraries as 87-base-pair reads. The paper's processing steps were these. In a later analysis, roughly 80 million unique TCR beta chains were counted across the 666 repertoires, and approximately 11 million of these chains were shared by at least two donors. Raw reads were error-corrected and collapsed into unique sequences by a nearest-neighbor algorithm in which closely related sequences were merged to remove PCR and sequencing errors. CDR3 sequences were aligned to IMGT reference sequences to assign V, D and J gene segments. For a sequence to be retained, at least a six-nucleotide match to both a V gene segment and a J gene segment was required. Rearrangements were classified as productive when the CDR3 lacked stop codons and remained in frame with V and J, and all other rearrangements were classified as non-productive. CDR3 was defined by IMGT convention, running from the second conserved V-encoded cysteine to the conserved J-encoded phenylalanine. Sequences without an unambiguous match to a single V gene segment were excluded from the earlier analysis of almost 600 of the donors. An earlier analysis of fewer than 750 of the donors classified V segments as functional when productive rearrangements were above 56.7% and as segregating when the standard deviation between donors was above 5%. A statistical classification framework was built to diagnose cytomegalovirus status from the catalog of TCR beta chain sequences. In a later analysis, V and J genes were assigned by comparing TCR nucleotide sequences against IMGT/GENE-DB human TR gene sequences. Using the TCRdist pipeline, a later analysis assigned CDR3 sequences along with most-parsimonious VDJ recombination scenarios. In a later analysis, each TCR beta chain was defined by its CDR3 amino acid sequence together with its V-gene family, and reads without a unique V-gene family were excluded. To address suspected cross-contamination and a sequencing artifact, a later analysis removed around 600 highly shared, low-generation-probability nucleotide sequences. In a later analysis, a clonal expansion index was calculated for each public chain from normalized within-repertoire ranks of inferred template counts. A later analysis computed generation probabilities with a VDJ recombination model fitted to out-of-frame rearrangements, and checked the results against IGoR. In a later analysis, hypergeometric tests were used to score TCR-TCR, TCR-HLA and TCR-CMV co-occurrence, with a repertoire-size bias correction applied to TCR pairs. To estimate false discovery rates, a later analysis permuted the HLA or CMV assignments 20 times. In a later analysis, co-occurring TCRs were grouped using DBSCAN, with TCRdist sequence similarity added in when clustering inside HLA-allele-positive subsets. Repertoires with fewer than 30,000 or more than 120,000 public chains were left out of co-occurrence clustering, as were a handful of repertoires with anomalous nucleotide sharing. What TCRdb holds here is the immuneACCESS table cut down to in-frame rearrangements. Part of the clones is not present; checked against another copy, under half of the missing clones reflect an unresolved V gene, and the others are unexplained. The D gene and trimming were derived from the DNA, and the V and J assignments and clone size from that table. This sample gives 150,000 to 200,000 clones in total; around 70% of them show up just once. In total, the top ten clones hold roughly 4.5% of the sample.

The cohort comprised some 700 healthy bone marrow donors. At the time of sampling, every cohort member was nominally healthy, though immune exposures that went unrecorded were likely present. The donor tested CMV seropositive and was one of the 289 seropositive cohort members. A peripheral blood sample was provided by each donor, and peripheral blood mononuclear cells were used for TCR beta sequencing. Genomic DNA extraction from the blood cell samples was performed with the Qiagen DNeasy Blood Extraction Kit. Overall study outcomes, separate from this receptor: A later analysis reported that several top co-occurrence clusters appeared linked to parvovirus B19, influenza, CMV and Epstein-Barr virus. In a later analysis, most CMV-associated TCR beta chains were found to appear HLA-restricted, with HLA associations seemingly driven largely by CMV exposure. For the cohort, immune exposure information was limited to CMV serostatus. Linkage disequilibrium might explain the correlated functional status among segregating V segments, but an unknown experimental factor could not be ruled out. Strong co-occurrence of HLA alleles, especially DR and DQ, made assigning TCR associations to individual alleles difficult. Some IMGT-functional V segments, including TRBV6-2 and TRBV6-3, could not be told apart with the 87-base-pair reads, so those segments were excluded. The presence/absence analyses assumed that sequencing depth was roughly uniform across donors, and that assumption may not be true. Compared with the roughly 600-donor mean, donors in an Asian-associated ancestry cluster had fewer N-insertions in productive TCRs, according to a later genetic analysis. The classifier was reported to diagnose cytomegalovirus status with high specificity and sensitivity in both the original cohort and the validation cohort. The cohort was sequenced for TCR beta chains only, and without alpha or paired-chain data the features that could be detected were limited. In a later analysis, around 17,000 TCR beta sequences were associated with specific HLA alleles at a false discovery rate of 0.05. Because counts were too low, roughly 18 rarely observed V segments, including chromosome 9 orphons, were left out of the earlier analysis of 500 to 750 of the donors. V-gene and J-gene trimming of TCR beta chains was associated with a missense DCLRE1C variant in a later genetic analysis, and the association was replicated in an independent cohort. Because some donors lacked HLA typing at each locus, the association tests relied only on the typed subset. Compared with equally common non-associated chains, HLA-associated TCR beta chains in a later analysis were more clonally expanded and had lower generation probabilities. While some public TCRs were present in many individuals, most TCR sequences turned up only very rarely across donors. An earlier analysis of approximately 590 of the donors showed that most TCR beta V segments appeared in productive rearrangements either about 90% or about 30% of the time, which broadly matched IMGT annotations. The authors suggested that the approach could potentially be extended to other disease states and immunological phenotypes. Three of the identified cytomegalovirus-associated TCR beta chains were confirmed in vitro to be specific for cytomegalovirus antigens. A later analysis found that TCR association rates varied across HLA loci, with DRB1 alleles showing the most associated TCRs and HLA-C alleles the fewest. The study gave a list of some 150 TCR beta chains associated with cytomegalovirus. A further reported finding was that TCR beta sequences accurately predicted the HLA-A and HLA-B alleles for most subjects in the first cohort. The sequencing pipeline was judged likely to have produced a cluster of highly shared sequence variants as a technical artifact.

Of note for this clone: Its specific antigen is unknown. Base qualities are not at hand, and no much larger clone is one base apart.

CDR1 and CDR2 are drawn from the germline V gene: SQVTM, ANQGSEA. Trimming at the junction amounts to 7 bases on V and 4 bases on J, and the germline ends lie 16 bases apart. From its cysteine to its phenylalanine, the CDR3 spans 13 amino acids. Only CDR3 DNA remains: 39 bases, in frame from the first base. This chain is built from TRBV29-1 and TRBJ1-1; the D gene assignment is ambiguous. This receptor was identified in a man aged 18 to 29 in good health and CMV-seropositive. Sequencing was carried out using PBMCs. At the DNA level, the sequence is TGCAGCGCCCACAGCGCGGGGATCACTGAAGCTTTCTTT. Its coded protein is CSAHSAGITEAFF.